Below are 14 T cell receptor beta chains sequenced from a single sample in a study of blood T cell repertoires in COVID-19. Assay used: immunoSEQ multiplex PCR; TCRdb lists only in-frame clones, some missing. The sample lists 200,000 or so clones, more than 75% occurring once. The source material was peripheral blood. The receptors shown here come from a man at least 80 years old with acute or convalescent COVID-19.

The rearrangement joins TRBV27 to TRBJ1-1; TRBD1 is a possible D gene (6 bases). Germline lookup yields CDR1 MNHEY and CDR2 SMNVEV (reference sequence). Trimming pared 0 bases from V and 4 bases from J, leaving 12 bases between. CDR3 length: 15 residues. The CDR3 DNA reads TGTGCCAGCAGTTTATCGGGGGCGACCGGCACTGAAGCTTTCTTT. Translated: CASSLSGATGTEAFF.

This rearrangement joins TRBV3-1 (or the pseudogene TRBV3-2) to TRBJ2-1; weak D call: TRBD2 (6 bases). Germline V gene lookup returns CDR1 LGHDT and CDR2 YNNKEL (reference sequence). The CDR3 is 15 residues long. Trimming shortened V by 2 bases and J by 9 bases, and 17 bases separated the two germline ends. CDR3 region: CASSQYGTQPSEQFF. CDR3 nucleotides: TGTGCCAGCAGCCAATACGGGACTCAACCGAGTGAGCAGTTCTTC.

This rearrangement joins TRBV28 to TRBJ2-4, with D unresolved. Trimming stripped 5 bases from V and 3 bases from J, with 8 bases between. CDR3 length: 13 residues. The germline V gene encodes CDR1 MDHEN and CDR2 SYDVKM. CDR3 bases: TGTGCCAGCAGTCCACCGGTCAAAAACATTCAGTACTTC. This codes for CASSPPVKNIQYF.

The chain couples TRBV18 to TRBJ2-3; 8 nucleotides line up with TRBD1. The germline V gene encodes CDR1 KGHSH and CDR2 LQKENI. There are 14 residues in the CDR3. Trimming cost V 2 bases and J 5 bases; bases outside gene matches: 3. CDR3 region: CASSPIQGVDTQYF. Written as DNA, the CDR3 is TGTGCCAGCTCACCAATACAGGGGGTAGATACGCAGTATTTT. The entire variable domain, with the rest obtained from reference TRBV18 and TRBJ2-3, is as follows: NAGVMQNPRHLVRRRGQEARLRCSPMKGHSHVYWYRQLPEEGLKFMVYLQKENIIDESGMPKERFSAEFPKEGPSILRIQQVVRGDSAAYFCASSPIQGVDTQYFGPGTRLTVL.

The gene calls are TRBV29-1 and TRBJ1-1; a possible D gene is TRBD1 (5 bases). In germline, CDR1 is SQVTM, CDR2 ANQGSEA. The CDR3 length is 16 residues. V was trimmed by 5 bases and J by 1 base, leaving 20 bases between them. In DNA, the CDR3 is TGCAGCGTTCCCGCCCGGGGCCCCGGGAGGAACACTGAAGCTTTCTTT. Translated, it gives CSVPARGPGRNTEAFF.

The J gene is TRBJ2-3, the V gene TRBV7-3; 11 bases line up with TRBD2. Germline V lookup: CDR1 SGHTA, CDR2 FQGTGA. The CDR3 is 16 residues long. V was clipped by 5 bases and J by 5 bases; unmatched bases: 9. CDR3 protein: CASSARGLAGGDTQYF. In DNA form, the CDR3 reads TGTGCCAGCAGCGCCCGGGGGCTAGCGGGAGGAGATACGCAGTATTTT.

This rearrangement joins TRBV13 to TRBJ2-7, with 16 bases aligning to TRBD2. The CDR3 covers 20 residues. The V gene's germline CDR1 is PRHDT and CDR2 FYEKMQ (reference sequence). The junction had 16 bases not matched to a gene; V was cut back by 5 bases and J by 3 bases. CDR3 loop: CASSVPVRPGLAGGGYEQYF. For the CDR3, the DNA is TGTGCCAGCAGCGTACCAGTCCGACCGGGACTAGCGGGAGGGGGCTACGAGCAGTACTTC.

The chain is built from TRBV28 and TRBJ2-5; D is possibly TRBD1 (5 bases). Germline V gene data show CDR1 as MDHEN and CDR2 as SYDVKM. The CDR3 covers 14 residues. V lost 6 bases to trimming and J lost 2 bases, with 13 bases between them. CDR3 amino acids: CASSPRQIQETQYF. DNA of the CDR3: TGTGCCAGCAGCCCGAGACAGATACAAGAGACCCAGTACTTC.

V is TRBV25-1 and J is TRBJ2-1; a weak D match, TRBD1 (5 bases). The CDR3 is 13 residues long. The V end was cut by 7 bases, the J end by 1 base, with 8 bases between. Germline loops: CDR1 MGHDK, CDR2 SYGVNS. In DNA form, the CDR3 reads TGTGCCAGCACCAGGGAATCCTACAATGAGCAGTTCTTC. As protein: CASTRESYNEQFF.

V usage is TRBV10-1 and J usage is TRBJ2-7; no clear D gene. Germline V gene sequence: CDR1 WNHNN, CDR2 SYGVQD (reference sequence). The CDR3 covers 10 residues. The germline V and J ends were trimmed by 8 bases and 4 bases, with 6 bases remaining between them. In DNA form, the CDR3 reads TGCGCCAGCCCCCGTTACGAGCAGTACTTC. It specifies CASPRYEQYF.

This chain links TRBV25-1 with TRBJ2-7, with 9 bases lining up with TRBD1. Germline V gives CDR1 MGHDK, CDR2 SYGVNS. V shed 6 bases and J 6 bases; nucleotides not matched to a gene: 6. CDR3 length: 13 residues. This CDR3 reads CASSPGQGGEQYV. The CDR3 bases are TGTGCCAGCAGCCCGGGACAGGGTGGCGAGCAGTACGTC.

The CDR3 DNA sequence: TGTGCCAGCAGCTTGAAAGGGACAGGTGAAAAACTGTTTTTT. It codes for CASSLKGTGEKLFF. This chain joins TRBV5-6 and TRBJ1-4; 8 bases align to TRBD1. The V gene's germline CDR1 is SGHDT and CDR2 YYEEEE. This CDR3 contains 14 residues. J gave up 7 bases and V 1 base, and 3 bases lay outside the gene matches.

The V and J genes are TRBV7-3 and TRBJ2-6; D gene unclear. Germline CDR1 and CDR2: SGHTA and FQGTGA. V was trimmed by 5 bases and J by 4 bases, leaving 9 bases between them. The CDR3 is 14 amino acids. The CDR3 DNA is TGTGCCAGCAGCCCAAGCGCCGGGGCCAACGTCCTGACTTTC. Translating it yields CASSPSAGANVLTF.

The chain uses TRBV9 and TRBJ1-2; the D gene is possibly TRBD1 (6 bases). Germline CDR1 reads SGDLS; CDR2 reads YYNGEE. V was pared by 3 bases and J by 7 bases, with 10 bases between. The CDR3 consists of 12 residues. CDR3 nucleotide sequence: TGTGCCAGCAGCGAAGGGGGTAGTGGCTACACCTTC. Translating it yields CASSEGGSGYTF.